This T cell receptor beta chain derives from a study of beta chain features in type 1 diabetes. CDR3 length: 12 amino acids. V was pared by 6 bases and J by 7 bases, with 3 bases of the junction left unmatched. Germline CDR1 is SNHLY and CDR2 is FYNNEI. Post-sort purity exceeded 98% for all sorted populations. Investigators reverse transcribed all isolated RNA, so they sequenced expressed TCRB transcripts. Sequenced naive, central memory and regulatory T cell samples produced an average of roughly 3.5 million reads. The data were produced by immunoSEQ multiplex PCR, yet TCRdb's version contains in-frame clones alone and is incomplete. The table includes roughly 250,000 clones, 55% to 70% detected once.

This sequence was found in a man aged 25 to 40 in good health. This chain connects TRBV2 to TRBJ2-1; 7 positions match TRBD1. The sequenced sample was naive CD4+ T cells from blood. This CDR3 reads CASRARGNEQFF. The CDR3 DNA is TGTGCCAGCAGAGCCAGGGGGAATGAGCAGTTCTTC.